Below are 5 T cell receptor beta chains sequenced from a single sample in a study of shared clonotypes between healthy human individuals. The assay was immunoSEQ multiplex PCR, and TCRdb's table has in-frame clones only and misses some. The sample lists about 120,000 clones; 55% to 70% were seen once. Sequencing input: memory CD8+ T cells sorted from blood. As to subset: CD45RO+ cells pooled with CCR7-negative TemRA cells. These receptors were taken from a woman aged 25 to 39 in good health.

CDR3 DNA: TGTGCCAGCAGCCAAGACTCAGCGGGGGGGAGCGGGGAGCTGTTTTTT. This translates into CASSQDSAGGSGELFF. This sequence joins TRBV4-2 and TRBJ2-2; 10 bases line up with TRBD2. V lost 0 bases to trimming and J lost 7 bases; unmatched junction nucleotides: 5. Germline V CDR1 and CDR2: LGHNA, YNFKEQ. This CDR3 region has 16 residues.

CDR3 protein: CATRDVDALNTEAFF. The CDR3 DNA sequence: TGTGCCACGAGGGACGTCGACGCTTTGAACACTGAAGCTTTCTTT. The rearrangement joins TRBV28 to TRBJ1-1, with a tentative D call TRBD1 (5 bases). Germline CDR1 reads MDHEN; CDR2 reads SYDVKM. V shed 10 bases and J shed 0 bases, with 18 bases lying between them. The CDR3 runs to 15 residues.

In its sample, this clone was seen once. The chain uses TRBV29-1 and TRBJ2-1, with 9 bases fitting TRBD2. Germline CDR1 reads SQVTM; CDR2 reads ANQGSEA. With 7 bases clipped from V and 4 bases from J, the junction kept 8 bases outside the gene matches. This CDR3 region has 14 residues. CDR3 in DNA: TGCAGCGCCCTCCCTAGCGGGACGTACAATGAGCAGTTCTTC. Protein product: CSALPSGTYNEQFF.

The rearrangement links TRBV7-2 to TRBJ1-1; TRBD1 might be the D (5 bases). V was trimmed by 2 bases and J by 10 bases, leaving 14 bases between them. Germline values: CDR1 SGHTA, CDR2 FQGNSA. This CDR3 has 13 residues. The CDR3 DNA follows: TGTGCCAGCAGCTTATCCCAGGGAGCCCCAGCTTTCTTT. It specifies CASSLSQGAPAFF. The full variable domain, completed using reference TRBV7-2 and TRBJ1-1, is GAGVSQSPSNKVTEKGKDVELRCDPISGHTALYWYRQSLGQGLEFLIYFQGNSAPDKSGLPSDRFSAERTGGSVSTLTIQRTQQEDSAVYLCASSLSQGAPAFFGQGTRLTVV.

A word on this clone: This may arise from a read error, as a much more abundant clone is one base away. The rearrangement uses TRBV11-2 and TRBJ2-2, with TRBD1 as a possible D gene (6 bases). Trimming pared 6 bases from V and 3 bases from J, leaving 8 bases between. Per the germline V gene, CDR1 is SGHAT and CDR2 is FQNNGV. This CDR3 region has 13 residues. CDR3 protein: CASSSGDTGELFF. In nucleotides, the CDR3 is TGTGCCAGCAGTTCAGGGGACACCGGGGAGCTGTTTTTT.